This TCR beta chain came from a study of cytomegalovirus exposure and HLA in healthy donors. With regard to this clone: The antigen is undetermined.

Study findings and constraints: The classifier reportedly diagnosed cytomegalovirus status with high specificity and sensitivity.

CDR1 is SEHNR, CDR2 FQNEAQ, per germline (reference sequence). V was cut by 0 bases and J by 2 bases, with 7 bases left in between. This CDR3 has 14 residues. Primers: 60 Vbeta forward and 13 Jbeta reverse. TCRdb's table, derived via immunoSEQ multiplex PCR, lists solely in-frame clones and lacks some. The table shows approximately 210,000 clones, with approximately 85% occurring only once. The sequencing input was PBMCs. The receptor was isolated from a girl aged 10-17 years in good health and CMV-seropositive. This chain uses TRBV7-9 with TRBJ2-5; D is ambiguous. The CDR3 nucleotides are TGTGCCAGCAGCTTAGCTAACGAGCAAGAGACCCAGTACTTC. It translates to CASSLANEQETQYF. Combining the CDR3 with reference TRBV7-9 and TRBJ2-5 gives the whole variable domain DTGVSQNPRHKITKRGQNVTFRCDPISEHNRLYWYRQTLGQGPEFLTYFQNEAQLEKSRLLSDRFSAERPKGSFSTLEIQRTEQGDSAMYLCASSLANEQETQYFGPGTRLLVL.